This passage covers 21 T cell receptor beta chains from one sample sequenced in a study of blood T cell repertoires in COVID-19. This table comes from immunoSEQ multiplex PCR, and its TCRdb copy is limited to in-frame clones, with some not included. The sample contains 200,000 to 300,000 clones, 80% to 95% of which appear only once. The sequenced material came from peripheral blood. The receptors stem from a man between 25 and 39 years old with COVID-19, enrolled during active disease.

The chain is built from TRBV7-9 and TRBJ1-2, with D tentatively TRBD1 (6 bases). Germline V gene sequence: CDR1 SEHNR, CDR2 FQNEAQ (reference sequence). CDR3 length equals 16 residues. V was clipped by 4 bases and J by 4 bases, with 19 bases between them. In nucleotides, the CDR3 is TGTGCCAGCAGCTCCTCGCGGGGGCCTTACCCCTATGGCTACACCTTC. It is translated as CASSSSRGPYPYGYTF. Complete variable domain (other parts from reference TRBV7-9 and TRBJ1-2): DTGVSQNPRHKITKRGQNVTFRCDPISEHNRLYWYRQTLGQGPEFLTYFQNEAQLEKSRLLSDRFSAERPKGSFSTLEIQRTEQGDSAMYLCASSSSRGPYPYGYTFGSGTRLTVV.

This chain joins TRBV9 and TRBJ2-2; 8 bases are a match to TRBD2. J was trimmed by 3 bases and V by 0 bases; bases with no gene match: 7. CDR3 length: 17 residues. Germline assignment: CDR1 SGDLS and CDR2 YYNGEE. CDR3: CASSVARGGYYTGELFF. The CDR3 nucleotides read TGTGCCAGCAGCGTAGCCCGGGGGGGCTACTACACCGGGGAGCTGTTTTTT.

This sequence joins TRBV7-7 and TRBJ2-2; 9 bases align to TRBD1. This CDR3 spans 15 amino acids. V was clipped by 5 bases and J by 3 bases; unmatched bases: 4. CDR1 is SSHAT and CDR2 is FNYEAQ in the germline V gene (reference sequence). The CDR3 DNA reads as TGTGCCAGCAGCCCCCGGGACAGGGACACCGGGGAGCTGTTTTTT. Residues: CASSPRDRDTGELFF.

In this sample, this clone turned up once. The chain has TRBV19 and TRBJ1-5; D possibly corresponds to TRBD1 (6 bases). CDR3 length: 14 amino acids. Trimming removed 4 bases at V and 7 bases at J, with 14 bases between. CDR1 is LNHDA and CDR2 is SQIVND in the germline V gene (reference sequence). CDR3 in amino acids: CASSSTGFGQPQHF. The CDR3 region has the DNA TGTGCCAGTAGTAGCACAGGGTTCGGGCAGCCCCAGCATTTT.

The V and J genes are TRBV19 and TRBJ2-4; D remains unclear. Trimming stripped 7 bases from V and 0 bases from J, with 10 bases between. This CDR3 is built from 14 residues. Per the germline V gene, CDR1 is LNHDA and CDR2 is SQIVND (reference sequence). CDR3 protein: CASNLPGAKNIQYF. The CDR3 DNA sequence: TGTGCCAGTAATCTACCTGGAGCCAAAAACATTCAGTACTTC.

V and J are TRBV11-2 and TRBJ2-7; 9 bases map to TRBD1. The CDR3 consists of 16 residues. Per germline, CDR1 SGHAT and CDR2 FQNNGV. V gave up 1 base and J gave up 2 bases; unmatched junction bases: 6. In DNA form, the CDR3 reads TGTGCCAGCAGCTTAGGTGCGGGACAGGGCACCTACGAGCAGTACTTC. Its protein product is CASSLGAGQGTYEQYF.

This chain links TRBV15 with TRBJ1-5; no definite D call. This CDR3 comprises 16 residues. Trimming left V 1 base short and J 2 bases short, with 12 bases between. Germline V gene data show CDR1 as LNHNV and CDR2 as YYDKDF (reference sequence). CDR3: CATSRAQMGGNQPQHF. In nucleotides, the CDR3 is TGTGCCACCAGCAGAGCACAGATGGGAGGCAATCAGCCCCAGCATTTT.

The CDR3 sequence is CASSDRGQVYGYTF. The CDR3 bases are TGTGCCAGCAGCGACAGGGGGCAAGTCTATGGCTACACCTTC. This rearrangement joins TRBV25-1 to TRBJ1-2; 10 nucleotides match TRBD1. V shed 6 bases, J shed 4 bases, and the junction held 5 bases outside the gene matches. The CDR3 spans 14 residues. The germline CDR1 and CDR2 sequences are MGHDK and SYGVNS.

The chain combines TRBV5-6 with TRBJ1-6, with TRBD1 matching over 8 bases. J was trimmed by 6 bases and V by 2 bases; bases with no gene match: 4. Germline CDR1 SGHDT, CDR2 YYEEEE. The CDR3 covers 15 residues. The CDR3 protein is CASSLGGQANSPLHF. CDR3 nucleotide sequence: TGTGCCAGCAGCTTAGGGGGACAGGCTAATTCACCCCTCCACTTT.

The CDR3 sequence: CASSMIFSMGQSYGYTF. The CDR3 coding sequence is TGTGCCAGTAGTATGATCTTTTCAATGGGCCAATCCTATGGCTACACCTTC. V and J are TRBV19 and TRBJ1-2; unclear D gene. Germline-derived CDR1 and CDR2 are LNHDA and SQIVND (reference sequence). CDR3 length: 17 residues. The V end was cut by 3 bases, the J end by 4 bases, with 21 bases between.

The chain has TRBV29-1 and TRBJ1-3; D is perhaps TRBD1 (5 bases). Germline V gives CDR1 SQVTM, CDR2 ANQGSEA. The CDR3 contains 14 residues. V was shortened by 6 bases and J by 0 bases, with 12 bases between the two germline ends. This CDR3 is CSVLGGSSGNTIYF. In DNA, the CDR3 is TGCAGCGTCCTGGGGGGTAGCTCTGGAAACACCATATATTTT.

The table lists this clone with a few counts. The chain recombines TRBV4-1 with TRBJ2-2, with D hard to call. Trimming pared 2 bases from V and 4 bases from J, leaving 8 bases between. Germline V gene sequence: CDR1 MGHRA, CDR2 YSYEKL. CDR3 size: 14 residues. CDR3 nucleotide sequence: TGCGCCAGCAGCCAAAAAGAGTCCACCGGGGAGCTGTTTTTT. Residues: CASSQKESTGELFF.

The rearrangement joins TRBV11-2 to TRBJ2-3; 7 bases agree with TRBD1. The CDR3 spans 18 residues. V lost 5 bases and J lost 4; bases outside the gene matches: 18. Germline loops: CDR1 SGHAT, CDR2 FQNNGV. In DNA, the CDR3 is TGTGCCAGCAGCATACCCCACGCGACAGGGATCGTGGCAGATACGCAGTATTTT. Its protein is CASSIPHATGIVADTQYF.

This clone was counted only a few times. The V gene is TRBV7-3, the J gene TRBJ2-2; 9 nucleotides line up with TRBD2. The V segment lost 0 bases and the J segment 0 bases; nucleotides outside the gene matches: 2. CDR3 size: 17 residues. From germline, CDR1 is SGHTA and CDR2 FQGTGA. For the CDR3, the DNA is TGTGCCAGCAGCTTAACAGCGGGGGGCGCGAACACCGGGGAGCTGTTTTTT. It yields the protein CASSLTAGGANTGELFF.

CDR3 sequence: CASSQDGGGGEKLFF. CDR3 nucleotides: TGTGCCAGCAGCCAAGATGGGGGGGGTGGTGAAAAACTGTTTTTT. The V and J genes are TRBV3-1 (or the pseudogene TRBV3-2) and TRBJ1-4, with D maybe TRBD1 (5 bases). With 0 bases removed from V and 7 bases from J, the gap between germline ends came to 12 bases. Germline CDR1 and CDR2: LGHDT and YNNKEL (reference sequence). The CDR3 sequence is 15 residues long.

Concerning this clone itself: Other DNA sequences in this specimen translate into the identical CDR3. This chain connects TRBV9 to TRBJ1-6, with D perhaps matching TRBD1 (5 bases). The length of the CDR3 is 15 residues. CDR1 SGDLS and CDR2 YYNGEE come from the germline V gene. The V end lost 0 bases, the J end lost 10 bases, and 14 bases lay between the germline ends. Here the CDR3 DNA reads TGTGCCAGCAGCGTAGAGGGGCAGGGTAACTCACCCCTCCACTTT. Its protein product is CASSVEGQGNSPLHF.

The J gene is TRBJ2-2, the V gene TRBV4-1; 10 bases are a match to TRBD1. CDR3 length: 14 residues. CDR1 is MGHRA, CDR2 YSYEKL, per germline. V was clipped by 4 bases and J by 4 bases; unmatched bases: 0. CDR3 sequence (DNA): TGCGCCAGCAGCCGGACAGGGGGCACCGGGGAGCTGTTTTTT. Translated: CASSRTGGTGELFF.

The rearrangement links TRBV11-3 to TRBJ2-5, with 7 bases aligning to TRBD1. The ends lost 3 bases at V and 5 bases at J; junction bases unmatched: 9. Germline CDR1 reads SGHNT; CDR2 reads YENEEA. CDR3 length: 15 residues. The CDR3 loop is CASSLTGSGIETQYF. In DNA, the CDR3 is TGTGCCAGCAGCTTGACAGGGTCAGGGATTGAGACCCAGTACTTC. The full variable domain, rest sourced from reference TRBV11-3 and TRBJ2-5, is EAGVVQSPRYKIIEKKQPVAFWCNPISGHNTLYWYLQNLGQGPELLIRYENEEAVDDSQLPKDRFSAERLKGVDSTLKIQPAELGDSAVYLCASSLTGSGIETQYFGPGTRLLVL.

CDR3 in amino acids: CAWSVGGVPYQPQHF. The DNA for the CDR3 is TGTGCCTGGAGTGTTGGGGGCGTCCCATATCAGCCCCAGCATTTT. The chain recombines TRBV30 with TRBJ1-5; possibly TRBD1 for D (6 bases). The germline V and J ends were trimmed by 0 bases and 5 bases, with 14 bases remaining between them. The CDR3 is 15 amino acids. Germline V lookup: CDR1 GTSNPN, CDR2 SVGIG (reference sequence).

The chain carries TRBV5-4 and TRBJ1-4; 9 bases fit TRBD1. This CDR3 contains 15 residues. J lost 5 bases, V lost 5 bases, and 7 bases had no gene match. Germline CDR1 and CDR2: SGHNT and YYREEE (reference sequence). The CDR3: CASSMRTGENEKLFF. DNA of the CDR3: TGTGCCAGCAGTATGAGGACAGGGGAGAATGAAAAACTGTTTTTT. The whole variable domain, filled in from reference TRBV5-4 and TRBJ1-4, reads ETGVTQSPTHLIKTRGQQVTLRCSSQSGHNTVSWYQQALGQGPQFIFQYYREEENGRGNFPPRFSGLQFPNYSSELNVNALELDDSALYLCASSMRTGENEKLFFGSGTQLSVL.

The gene calls are TRBV5-1 and TRBJ1-1; the D is unclear. With 0 bases removed from V and 1 base from J, the gap between germline ends came to 7 bases. In germline, CDR1 is SGHRS, CDR2 YFSETQ. The CDR3 length is 14 residues. In nucleotides, the CDR3 is TGCGCCAGCAGCTTGGGTCCAGAGAACACTGAAGCTTTCTTT. Its protein product is CASSLGPENTEAFF.